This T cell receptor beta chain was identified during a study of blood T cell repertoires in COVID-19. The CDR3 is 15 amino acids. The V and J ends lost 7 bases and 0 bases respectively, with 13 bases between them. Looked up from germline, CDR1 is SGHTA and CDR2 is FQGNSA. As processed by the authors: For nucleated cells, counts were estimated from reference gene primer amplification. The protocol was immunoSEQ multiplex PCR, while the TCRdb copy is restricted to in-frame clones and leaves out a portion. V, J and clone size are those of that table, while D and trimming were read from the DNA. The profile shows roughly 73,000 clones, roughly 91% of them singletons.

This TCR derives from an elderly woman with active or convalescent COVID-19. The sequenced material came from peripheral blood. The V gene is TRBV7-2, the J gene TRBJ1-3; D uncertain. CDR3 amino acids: CASTLVSNSGNTIYF. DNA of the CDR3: TGTGCCAGCACCCTAGTATCCAACTCTGGAAACACCATATATTTT.